The 20 T cell receptor beta chains listed next were all sequenced from one sample in a study of shared clonotypes between healthy human individuals. Clones were read by immunoSEQ multiplex PCR, and TCRdb kept only the in-frame ones, dropping some. The data show more than 150,000 clones, 80% to 95% seen once. Sequencing used naive CD4+ T cells sorted from blood. Subset reported: CD45RA+ positively selected. All receptors derive from a woman aged 30 to 39 in good health.

The table lists this clone with a count of one. The rearrangement links TRBV5-5 to TRBJ2-6, with TRBD2 matching 8 bases. The CDR3 is 17 amino acids. After removal of 5 bases from V and 0 bases from J, the junction contained 7 bases not matched to a gene. CDR1 and CDR2 from the germline V gene are SGHKS and YYEKEE (reference sequence). As DNA, the CDR3 is TGTGCCAGCAGGAGGGCGGGAGGCACCTCTGGGGCCAACGTCCTGACTTTC. Translated, it gives CASRRAGGTSGANVLTF.

The chain employs TRBV11-2 and TRBJ1-1; 7 positions match TRBD1. V lost 1 base and J lost 0; bases outside the gene matches: 5. The germline CDR1 and CDR2 sequences are SGHAT and FQNNGV. The CDR3 spans 16 residues. The CDR3 coding sequence is TGTGCCAGCAGCTTAGGAGCAGGGGGTCTGAACACTGAAGCTTTCTTT. Its protein is CASSLGAGGLNTEAFF.

Turning to this clone: Other DNA sequences within the sample encode an identical CDR3. The chain combines TRBV5-1 with TRBJ2-1; D not resolved. Germline V gene lookup returns CDR1 SGHRS and CDR2 YFSETQ. The CDR3 has 11 amino acids. The V end was cut by 4 bases, the J end by 5 bases, with 4 bases between. The CDR3 spells CASSLNNEQFF. The CDR3 DNA sequence: TGCGCCAGCAGCCTAAACAATGAGCAGTTCTTC.

The chain combines TRBV27 with TRBJ2-5, with a weak D call TRBD2 (6 bases). The CDR3 loop spans 14 amino acids. V lost 5 bases and J lost 4, with 14 bases in between. Germline lookup yields CDR1 MNHEY and CDR2 SMNVEV (reference sequence). The CDR3 DNA reads as TGTGCCAGCAGTGGGGCCCTGGGGGGAGAGACCCAGTACTTC. Translated: CASSGALGGETQYF.

The CDR3 bases are TGTGCCAGCAGCTCGACCGACGGAACCTCCTACGAGCAGTACTTC. Translated: CASSSTDGTSYEQYF. The rearrangement links TRBV11-2 to TRBJ2-7; unclear D gene. Germline-derived CDR1 and CDR2 are SGHAT and FQNNGV. Trimming stripped 4 bases from V and 0 bases from J, with 13 bases between. CDR3 size: 15 residues.

The chain uses TRBV5-4 and TRBJ2-3; 7 nucleotides line up with TRBD2. From germline, CDR1 is SGHNT and CDR2 YYREEE (reference sequence). With 0 bases clipped from V and 4 bases from J, the junction kept 2 bases outside the gene matches. This CDR3 is built from 14 residues. CDR3 protein: CASSLGLAADTQYF. For the CDR3, the DNA is TGTGCCAGCAGCTTGGGACTAGCAGCAGATACGCAGTATTTT.

V is TRBV19 and J is TRBJ1-6; 9 nucleotides match TRBD1. From germline, CDR1 is LNHDA and CDR2 SQIVND (reference sequence). This CDR3 comprises 14 residues. Germline trimming cut 7 bases from V and 10 bases from J; bases unmatched to any gene: 8. CDR3: CASTQDRGGSPLHF. The CDR3 DNA reads TGTGCCAGTACCCAGGACAGGGGAGGCTCACCCCTCCACTTT.

This chain links TRBV10-3 with TRBJ1-5, with 7 bases matching TRBD1. CDR1 is ENHRY and CDR2 is SYGVKD in the germline V gene. The CDR3 contains 14 residues. V shed 5 bases and J 3 bases; nucleotides not matched to a gene: 4. CDR3 DNA: TGTGCCATCAGTCCCGACAGGGCCAATCAGCCCCAGCATTTT. Residues: CAISPDRANQPQHF.

The V gene is TRBV28, the J gene TRBJ2-7; 12 bases are shared with TRBD2. J was trimmed by 7 bases and V by 2 bases; bases with no gene match: 6. Germline lookup yields CDR1 MDHEN and CDR2 SYDVKM. This CDR3 contains 15 residues. The CDR3 DNA reads TGTGCCAGCAGTTTAACCCCTAGCGGGAGGGGGGAGCAGTACTTC. As protein: CASSLTPSGRGEQYF. The full variable domain, in which reference TRBV28 and TRBJ2-7 provide the parts outside the CDR3, is DVKVTQSSRYLVKRTGEKVFLECVQDMDHENMFWYRQDPGLGLRLIYFSYDVKMKEKGDIPEGYSVSREKKERFSLILESASTNQTSMYLCASSLTPSGRGEQYFGPGTRLTVT.

This chain joins TRBV5-1 and TRBJ2-2, with 9 bases aligning to TRBD1. Per the germline V gene, CDR1 is SGHRS and CDR2 is YFSETQ. The CDR3 has 17 amino acids. The V and J ends lost 4 bases and 1 base, in that order; junction bases with no gene match: 8. The CDR3, as DNA: TGCGCCAGCAGCCCCCCCCGGACAGGGGTGAACACCGGGGAGCTGTTTTTT. It is translated as CASSPPRTGVNTGELFF.

V is TRBV28 and J is TRBJ2-5; 9 positions agree with TRBD2. The DNA end lines up better with TRBJ2-7; the J call may be wrong. This CDR3 comprises 14 residues. Germline CDR1 MDHEN, CDR2 SYDVKM. The CDR3: CASSAGGPSYEQYF. The CDR3 DNA reads as TGTGCCAGCAGTGCGGGAGGGCCGTCCTACGAGCAGTACTTC.

This chain uses TRBV27 with TRBJ1-1; no firm D call. The V and J ends lost 7 bases and 0 bases respectively, with 15 bases between them. Germline loops: CDR1 MNHEY, CDR2 SMNVEV (reference sequence). The CDR3 totals 15 residues. The CDR3 loop is CASKVQAAMNTEAFF. As DNA, the CDR3 is TGTGCCAGCAAAGTCCAAGCGGCCATGAACACTGAAGCTTTCTTT.

The chain uses TRBV5-4 and TRBJ2-7; perhaps TRBD2 as D (7 bases). The V gene's germline CDR1 is SGHNT and CDR2 YYREEE (reference sequence). Deletions cut 2 bases from V and 10 bases from J, with 25 bases between. This CDR3 contains 16 residues. The CDR3 loop is CASSFGGSSGTRSQYF. CDR3 DNA: TGTGCCAGCAGCTTCGGGGGTTCAAGCGGGACACGGAGTCAGTACTTC.

The rearrangement uses TRBV29-1 and TRBJ2-1, with 13 bases lining up with TRBD2. J lost 9 bases, V lost 3 bases, and 11 bases had no gene match. CDR1 and CDR2 from the germline V gene are SQVTM and ANQGSEA. The CDR3 totals 16 residues. CDR3 coding DNA: TGCAGCGTTGACCGCCGGACTAGCGGGAGTGTAGGTGAGCAGTTCTTC. As protein: CSVDRRTSGSVGEQFF.

CDR3 in DNA: TGTGCCAGCAGCTTCTCTAGCGGGAGTTATGAGCAGTTCTTC. Protein sequence: CASSFSSGSYEQFF. The chain combines TRBV7-9 with TRBJ2-1, with 10 nucleotides matching TRBD2. The germline gives CDR1 SEHNR, CDR2 FQNEAQ (reference sequence). This CDR3 comprises 14 residues. Losses at the gene ends were 3 bases for V and 8 bases for J; bases not matched to a gene: 4.

The rearrangement uses TRBV19 and TRBJ2-2, with D maybe TRBD1 (5 bases). The CDR3 runs to 14 residues. The germline gives CDR1 LNHDA, CDR2 SQIVND (reference sequence). V dropped 6 bases and J dropped 0 bases, with 8 bases sitting between them. The CDR3 coding sequence is TGTGCCAGTAGGGACACCCCGAACACCGGGGAGCTGTTTTTT. The encoded protein is CASRDTPNTGELFF.

This chain connects TRBV7-3 to TRBJ2-3; TRBD1 matches at 11 bases. The CDR3 runs 16 residues. V shed 3 bases, J shed 2 bases, and the junction held 4 bases outside the gene matches. The germline V gene has CDR1 SGHTA and CDR2 FQGTGA. The CDR3 sequence is CASSFGQGAPTDTQYF. In DNA, the CDR3 is TGTGCCAGCAGCTTTGGACAGGGGGCTCCCACAGATACGCAGTATTTT.

The V gene is TRBV5-1, the J gene TRBJ1-6; D ambiguous. CDR3 length: 14 amino acids. CDR1 is SGHRS, CDR2 YFSETQ, per germline. V lost 5 bases and J lost 5, with 11 bases in between. The CDR3 nucleotides are TGCGCCAGCAGGGACGGCGAAGATAATTCACCCCTCCACTTT. Translated, it gives CASRDGEDNSPLHF.

The chain recombines TRBV6-5 with TRBJ1-4; 9 bases line up with TRBD1. V was clipped by 6 bases and J by 8 bases; unmatched bases: 10. Germline V lookup: CDR1 MNHEY, CDR2 SVGAGI. This CDR3 has 15 residues. The CDR3 loop is CASRSGGTGKEKLFF. The CDR3 region has the DNA TGTGCCAGCAGAAGCGGCGGGACAGGGAAAGAAAAACTGTTTTTT.

The rearrangement links TRBV7-3 to TRBJ2-1; 9 bases are a match to TRBD2. J lost 6 bases, V lost 5 bases, and 2 bases had no gene match. Per germline, CDR1 SGHTA and CDR2 FQGTGA. The CDR3 is 13 residues long. The CDR3 protein is CASSELAGNEQFF. The CDR3 bases are TGTGCCAGCAGCGAACTAGCGGGCAATGAGCAGTTCTTC.